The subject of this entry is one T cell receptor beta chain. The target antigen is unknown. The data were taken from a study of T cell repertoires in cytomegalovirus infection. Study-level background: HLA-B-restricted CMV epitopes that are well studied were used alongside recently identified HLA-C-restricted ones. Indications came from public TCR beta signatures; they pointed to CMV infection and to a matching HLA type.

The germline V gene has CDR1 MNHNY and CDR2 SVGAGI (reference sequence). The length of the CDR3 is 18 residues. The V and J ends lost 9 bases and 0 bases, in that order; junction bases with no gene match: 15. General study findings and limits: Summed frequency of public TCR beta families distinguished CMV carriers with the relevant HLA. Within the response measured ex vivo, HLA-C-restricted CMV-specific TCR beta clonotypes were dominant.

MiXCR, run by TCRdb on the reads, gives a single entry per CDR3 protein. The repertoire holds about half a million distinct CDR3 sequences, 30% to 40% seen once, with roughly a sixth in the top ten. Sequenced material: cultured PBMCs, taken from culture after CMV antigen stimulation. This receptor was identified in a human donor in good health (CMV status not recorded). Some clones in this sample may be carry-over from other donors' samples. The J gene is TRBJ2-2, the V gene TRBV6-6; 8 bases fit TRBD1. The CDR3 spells CASITGTGNFANTGELFF. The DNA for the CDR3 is TGTGCCAGTATAACCGGGACAGGCAACTTCGCGAACACCGGGGAGCTGTTTTTT.